The clone carrying this T cell receptor beta chain was seen only a few times. Its specificity is not known. The data were taken from a study of T cell repertoires in cytomegalovirus infection. Whole-study context: Matching HLA type, along with CMV infection, was indicated by public TCR beta signatures. General observations from the study: The ex vivo response showed dominance by HLA-C-restricted CMV-specific TCR beta clonotypes.

TCRdb re-derived calls from the reads in MiXCR, one entry per CDR3 protein. The data contain tens of thousands of distinct CDR3 sequences, 20% to 25% of them seen just once; the ten biggest clones take up around a sixth. Germline CDR1 reads MNHEY; CDR2 reads SMNVEV (reference sequence). This CDR3 is built from 13 residues. V lost 6 bases and J lost 4, with 13 bases in between. This receptor was taken from a human donor in good health (CMV status not recorded). Some clones in this sample may be carry-over from other donors' samples. Sequencing was done on a sample of PBMCs, sequenced either directly or after in vitro stimulation (not recorded which). The chain uses TRBV27 and TRBJ2-7; D gene unclear. The CDR3 reads CASSLFNGYEQYF. The CDR3 region has the DNA TGTGCCAGCAGCCTGTTCAACGGGTACGAGCAGTACTTC.